These T cell receptor beta chains were read from a single sample in a study of tumor and adjacent non-tumor tissue in lung cancer. Each CDR3 protein gets one entry after TCRdb re-called the multiplex PCR reads with MiXCR. This table has approximately 100,000 distinct CDR3 sequences, less than 75% appearing once. Sequenced material: distant non-tumor lung tissue. The receptors were gathered from a man younger than 45 with non-small cell lung cancer. The CDR3 runs from the conserved cysteine through the conserved F or W. Fields, in order: V gene, clone size, J gene, D gene, CDR3 protein, CDR3 DNA. A D gene is named only where the DNA matches it firmly. A row's size may be missing; if present it is once, few, many or a size class.

>TRBV29-1|many|TRBJ2-1|.
CSGTINNEQFF
TGCAGCGGGACTATAAACAATGAGCAGTTCTTC
>TRBV24-1|few|TRBJ1-2|.
CATSRTGPESGYTF
TGTGCCACCAGTAGAACGGGGCCCGAGAGTGGCTACACCTTC
>TRBV5-5|.|TRBJ1-2|.
CACSYPRMDGYTF
TGTGCCTGCAGCTACCCGCGGATGGATGGCTACACCTTC
>TRBV12-5|many|TRBJ2-3|TRBD1
CASGLGTGTDTQYF
TGTGCTAGTGGTCTAGGGACAGGGACAGATACGCAGTATTTT
>TRBV11-2|.|TRBJ2-7|.
CASRSGGGTYEQYF
TGTGCCAGCAGGTCCGGGGGTGGTACCTACGAGCAGTACTTC
>TRBV11-2|.|TRBJ2-7|.
CARSLDRAEQYF
TGTGCCAGGAGCCTAGATCGGGCTGAGCAGTACTTC
>TRBV20-1|.|TRBJ1-1|.
CSAHPGGIETLF
TGCAGTGCTCACCCGGGTGGAATTGAAACTCTCTTT
>TRBV28|.|TRBJ2-1|.
CASRYSGIYNEQFF
TGTGCCAGCAGATATAGCGGTATCTACAATGAGCAGTTCTTC
>TRBV12-3/TRBV12-4|many|TRBJ1-1|TRBD1
CASSLPDRAQAFF
TGTGCCAGCAGTTTACCCGACAGGGCGCAAGCTTTCTTT
>TRBV20-1|many|TRBJ1-5|.
CSARDPLGRYSNQPQHF
TGCAGTGCTAGAGATCCGCTCGGCCGTTATAGCAATCAGCCCCAGCATTTT
>TRBV4-1|many|TRBJ1-1|.
CASSQEPGTLNTEAFF
TGCGCCAGCAGCCAAGAGCCCGGGACATTGAACACTGAAGCTTTCTTT
>TRBV20-1|.|TRBJ2-3|.
CSAVDRLLLDTQYF
TGCAGTGCGGTAGACAGACTACTTCTAGATACGCAGTATTTT
>TRBV6-2/TRBV6-3|.|TRBJ2-5|.
CANSFPAFQRIGEETQYF
TGTGCCAACAGTTTTCCAGCCTTTCAGCGGATTGGGGAAGAGACCCAGTACTTC
>TRBV29-1|.|TRBJ1-5|TRBD1
CSVGQGGNQPQHF
TGCAGTGTGGGACAGGGTGGCAATCAGCCCCAGCATTTT
>TRBV4-1|once|TRBJ1-1|.
CSSSQDLGVNTEAFF
TGCTCCAGCAGCCAAGATCTGGGGGTGAACACTGAAGCTTTCTTT
>TRBV29-1|many|TRBJ2-1|TRBD1
CSVEIGQGANEQFF
TGCAGCGTTGAAATCGGACAGGGTGCCAATGAGCAGTTCTTC
>TRBV6-5|many|TRBJ2-5|TRBD2
CASSASGYQETQYF
TGTGCCAGCAGTGCTAGCGGATACCAAGAGACCCAGTACTTC
>TRBV29-1|.|TRBJ1-6|TRBD1
CSVRTGGDSPLHF
TGCAGCGTTCGAACAGGGGGGGATTCACCCCTCCACTTT
>TRBV7-8|.|TRBJ2-1|.
CANSLGGLNEQFF
TGTGCCAACAGCTTAGGGGGGCTAAATGAGCAGTTCTTC
>TRBV12-3/TRBV12-4|many|TRBJ1-5|.
CASSPQRHQPQHF
TGTGCCAGCAGTCCACAGAGGCATCAGCCCCAGCATTTT
>TRBV12-3/TRBV12-4|many|TRBJ1-1|.
CASSLRFEAFF
TGTGCCAGCAGTTTAAGGTTTGAAGCTTTCTTT
>TRBV5-1|.|TRBJ2-7|TRBD2
CASSPTSRSSYEQYF
TGCGCCAGCAGCCCGACTAGCAGGAGCTCCTACGAGCAGTACTTC
>TRBV28|.|TRBJ2-2|.
CASSSPGEKSGELFF
TGTGCCAGCAGTTCCCCGGGGGAGAAGAGCGGGGAGCTGTTTTTT
>TRBV20-1|medium-sized|TRBJ2-2|.
CSATGGTGELFF
TGCAGTGCTACCGGGGGCACCGGGGAGCTGTTTTTT
>TRBV11-2|.|TRBJ2-7|TRBD2
CASRSGLTNYEQYF
TGTGCCAGCAGGTCGGGACTAACAAACTACGAGCAATACTTC
>TRBV6-2/TRBV6-3|.|TRBJ2-7|.
CASSYPLTGRRSYDQYF
TGTGCCAGCAGTTACCCCCTCACAGGCAGGAGATCCTACGATCAGTACTTC
>TRBV20-1|.|TRBJ2-2|TRBD1
CSARDGQGANTGKLFF
TGCAGTGCTAGAGATGGGCAGGGGGCCAACACCGGGAAGCTGTTTTTT
>TRBV29-1|.|TRBJ1-1|TRBD1
CIALTQGADTEAFF
TGCATCGCTCTTACTCAGGGGGCGGACACTGAAGCTTTCTTT
>TRBV6-2/TRBV6-3|once|TRBJ2-7|.
CASNYGGRSQAYEQYF
TGTGCCAGCAATTACGGGGGTCGGAGCCAGGCCTACGAGCAGTACTTC
>TRBV20-1|many|TRBJ2-1|TRBD2
CSALPTSGGGNEQFF
TGCAGTGCTCTCCCTACTAGCGGGGGGGGCAATGAGCAGTTCTTC
>TRBV20-1|once|TRBJ2-1|.
CSARPAGHNEQFF
TGCAGTGCTCGTCCAGCGGGCCACAATGAGCAGTTCTTC
>TRBV6-5|.|TRBJ2-7|.
CASSLGRGSSYEQYF
TGTGCCAGCAGTTTGGGAAGGGGGAGCTCCTACGAGCAGTACTTC
>TRBV13|many|TRBJ1-1|TRBD1
CASSSNRGNTEAFF
TGTGCCAGCAGCTCAAACAGGGGGAACACTGAAGCTTTCTTT
>TRBV11-2|.|TRBJ2-2|TRBD2
CASSLELAGETRELFF
TGTGCCAGCAGCTTAGAACTGGCGGGAGAAACCAGGGAGCTGTTTTTC
>TRBV11-2|.|TRBJ2-3|TRBD1
CASSLVGTVGDTQYF
TGTGCCAGCAGCCTAGTAGGGACAGTGGGAGATACGCAGTATTTT
>TRBV6-5|.|TRBJ2-2|.
CASSAWESRSGELFF
TGTGCCAGCAGCGCCTGGGAGAGCCGATCGGGGGAACTGTTTTTT
>TRBV5-1|.|TRBJ1-6|TRBD1
CANSMGQGESSPLHF
TGCGCCAACAGCATGGGACAGGGCGAAAGTTCACCCCTCCACTTT
>TRBV5-6|many|TRBJ2-3|.
CASSPAALFGTDTQYF
TGTGCCAGCAGCCCGGCGGCCCTGTTCGGCACAGATACGCAGTATTTT
>TRBV11-3|medium-sized|TRBJ1-2|.
CASSLTPGGYTF
TGTGCCAGCAGCTTAACACCCGGGGGCTACACCTTC
>TRBV20-1|many|TRBJ2-7|TRBD1
CSGTGSSYEQYF
TGCAGTGGGACAGGAAGCTCCTACGAGCAGTACTTC
>TRBV12-3/TRBV12-4|many|TRBJ2-7|.
CASSSRQVFYEQYF
TGTGCCAGCAGTTCCCGACAGGTTTTTTACGAGCAGTACTTC
>TRBV25-1|.|TRBJ2-1|TRBD1
CASSETGGLYNEQIF
TGTGCCAGCAGTGAGACAGGGGGTCTCTACAATGAGCAGATCTTC
>TRBV13|many|TRBJ2-1|TRBD2
CASSFLTSGGNEQFF
TGTGCCAGCAGCTTTCTTACTAGCGGGGGTAATGAGCAGTTCTTC
>TRBV20-1|.|TRBJ2-7|TRBD1
CSTRNNQGAYEQYF
TGCAGTACTAGGAACAATCAGGGGGCTTACGAGCAGTACTTC
>TRBV11-2|once|TRBJ2-3|TRBD2
CVSGPRAGSTDTQYF
TGTGTCAGCGGTCCCCGAGCGGGGAGCACAGATACACAGTATTTT
>TRBV6-5|.|TRBJ2-7|.
CASRSQGPPYEQYF
TGTGCCAGCAGATCGCAGGGGCCCCCCTATGAGCAGTACTTC
>TRBV11-2|once|TRBJ2-4|TRBD1
CVSSFTDRGHIQYF
TGTGTTAGCAGTTTCACGGACAGGGGTCACATTCAGTACTTC
>TRBV6-5|.|TRBJ2-3|.
CASNQARMGTDAQYF
TGTGCCAGCAATCAAGCTCGGATGGGCACAGATGCGCAATATTTT
>TRBV2|.|TRBJ2-2|.
CASGRTGSTGELFF
TGTGCCAGCGGAAGGACGGGCAGTACCGGGGAGCTGTTTTTT
>TRBV2|few|TRBJ1-2|.
CASSAVSLKAYGYTF
TGTGCCAGCAGTGCCGTTAGTTTAAAGGCCTATGGCTACACCTTC
>TRBV11-3|.|TRBJ1-3|.
CANSTQETSGNTIYF
TGTGCCAACAGCACACAGGAGACCTCTGGAAACACCATATATTTT
>TRBV11-2|.|TRBJ2-7|.
CASSLWGGLYKQYF
TGTGCCAGTAGCCTATGGGGGGGCCTCTACAAGCAGTACTTC
>TRBV11-2|.|TRBJ2-1|TRBD2
CDSSLILAGIHEQLF
TGTGACAGCAGTTTAATCCTAGCGGGGATTCATGAGCAGTTATTC
>TRBV5-1|many|TRBJ2-1|.
CASSRDGSNEQFF
TGCGCCAGCAGCCGGGACGGTTCCAATGAGCAGTTCTTC
>TRBV6-5|.|TRBJ1-3|.
CASSYSSESSGNTIYF
TGTGCCAGCAGTTACTCGTCGGAGAGCTCTGGTAACACCATATATTTT
>TRBV5-1|few|TRBJ1-1|TRBD1
CASSGDRSNPEAFF
TGCGCCAGCAGCGGGGACAGATCAAACCCTGAAGCTTTCTTT
>TRBV20-1|.|TRBJ1-5|.
CSAMGISNQPQHF
TGCAGTGCTATGGGGATCTCAAATCAGCCCCAGCATTTT